Given below is one T cell receptor beta chain in context. This clonotype occurred many times. Its antigen remains unidentified. No base qualities exist here, and no much larger clone lies one base off it. The sample's treatment or condition label is to be understood as: allogeneic hematopoietic cell transplantation with graft depleted of TCRalphabeta T cells and CD19 B cells. TCRalphabeta/CD19-depleted allogeneic hematopoietic cell grafts were given to the transplant recipients, all of whom were children. The protocol used for the library was PCR. The sequencer was an Illumina HiSeq 2500. To normalize quantification of the TCRbeta repertoire, the TCR libraries were built with molecular barcoding that relied on unique molecular identifiers. TCRdb took the public reads, trimmed them with fastp at Q25, ran MiXCR for clone calling and kept in-frame beta chains. Identical CDR3 protein sequences are pooled into one entry, listed with their most common genes and DNA. The sample yields approximately 1,000,000 distinct CDR3 sequences; about 29% were counted once. Roughly 31% of the sample lies in the top ten.

This entry belongs to a study of T-cell reconstitution after alpha-beta-depleted transplantation in children (dated by TCRdb to 2016 to 2017). With respect to the entire study: The study quantitatively tracked T-cell immune reconstitution after TCRalphabeta/CD19-depleted allogeneic hematopoietic cell transplantation in children using TCR repertoire profiling. The paper as a whole reports these results and caveats: The high TCRbeta diversity at day 60 in some patients was ascribed to recipient T cells and intrathymic progenitors that had survived conditioning. The frequencies of hyperexpanded clones fell over the following months, and after one year, T-cell counts and TCRbeta diversity were mostly attributed to newly produced T cells. About two months after transplant, the apparently early recovery of alphabetaT-cell counts reportedly depended on just several hundred clones that had expanded rapidly and came from non-depleted graft cells.

The TCR originated in a boy under two years old who had a stem cell transplant for SCID, so the T cells may come from the graft donor. This sample comprised PBMCs, mostly from graft donor cells, obtained 360 days after TCRalphabeta/CD19-depleted stem cell transplant.

The nucleotides read TGCGCCAGCAGCCACCCCCCCGGGACAGGGTTGTACAATGAGCAGTTCTTC. Translated, this is CASSHPPGTGLYNEQFF. The V gene is TRBV4-1 and the J gene is TRBJ2-1; the central 9 bases match TRBD1. From the cysteine up to the phenylalanine, the CDR3 has a length of 17 residues. Of all the DNA, just the CDR3 is kept, 51 bases in frame from base 1. Ends trimmed: V by 3 bases, J by 4 bases; bases unmatched to a gene: 10. Based on the germline V gene, the CDR1 and CDR2 sequences are MGHRA and YSYEKL.